A selection of T cell receptor beta chains follows, all from one sample in a study of post-analysis software for immune sequencing data. TCRdb used MiXCR to reprocess the PCR reads, holding one entry per CDR3 protein. The top ten clones hold approximately 1.7% of a sample with 550,000 to 700,000 distinct CDR3 sequences, roughly two fifths of them seen once. Sequenced input: blood. All receptors come from a girl aged 5 to 17 with multiple sclerosis. Each CDR3 is given with its conserved first and last residue. Each record gives: clone size, V gene, J gene, D gene, CDR3 DNA, CDR3 protein. D genes are given only for firm matches. Part of the rows lack a size; the others show once, few, many or a class for expanded clones.

.	TRBV5-1	TRBJ1-2	.	TGCGCCAGCAGCCTGGGACTTGAAAACACCTTC	CASSLGLENTF
.	TRBV5-1	TRBJ2-7	.	TGCGCCAGCAAACAGGAGAGCTCCTACGAGCAGTACTTC	CASKQESSYEQYF
.	TRBV4-1	TRBJ2-3	.	TGCGCCAGCAGCCAATGGCCCACTAGCAACTCTGTAGATACGCAGTATTTT	CASSQWPTSNSVDTQYF
few	TRBV29-1	TRBJ1-2	TRBD1	TGCAGCGTTCTGACAGGGGAAGCAGAGGGCTCCTATGGCTACACCTTC	CSVLTGEAEGSYGYTF
.	TRBV29-1	TRBJ1-2	.	TGCAGCGTGGACACTAACTATGGCTACACCTTC	CSVDTNYGYTF
few	TRBV5-1	TRBJ1-4	.	TGCGCCAGCAGCGGCTCCCCAGGGGCAAATGAAAAACTGTTTTTT	CASSGSPGANEKLFF
.	TRBV20-1	TRBJ1-1	.	TGCAGTGCTCAACAGGGAGACACTGAAGCTTTCTTT	CSAQQGDTEAFF
.	TRBV28	TRBJ2-7	TRBD1	TGTGCCAGCATATGCCCGGACAGGTACGAGCAGTACTTC	CASICPDRYEQYF
.	TRBV10-2	TRBJ2-1	TRBD1	TGCGCCAGCAGCCCGAACAGGGGTGAGCAGTTCTTC	CASSPNRGEQFF
few	TRBV28	TRBJ2-4	TRBD1	TGTGCCAGCAGTTTCAGGGGGCGGACCATCGGTGCCATTCAGTACTTC	CASSFRGRTIGAIQYF
.	TRBV5-1	TRBJ2-1	TRBD1	TGCGCCAGCAGCCTGGGACAGGTCACCGATGAGCAGTTCTTC	CASSLGQVTDEQFF
.	TRBV7-2	TRBJ2-1	.	TGTGCCAGCAGCCCGGACTACTCTCGCAATGAGCAGTTCTTC	CASSPDYSRNEQFF
.	TRBV7-8	TRBJ1-1	.	TGTGCCAGCAGCTTTGGACAGATGAACACTGAAGCTTTCTTT	CASSFGQMNTEAFF
few	TRBV5-1	TRBJ1-1	.	TGCGCCAGCAGCTTGGCCTGGCAGGGAGACACTGAAGCTTTCTTT	CASSLAWQGDTEAFF
.	TRBV12-3/TRBV12-4	TRBJ1-2	.	TGTGCCAGCAGTGTTAGGGTTCCTTATGGCTACACCTTC	CASSVRVPYGYTF
.	TRBV7-2	TRBJ2-3	TRBD2	TGTGCCAGCAGCCTAGCGGACGGCACAGATACGCAGTATTTT	CASSLADGTDTQYF
.	TRBV6-5	TRBJ2-7	TRBD1	TGTGCCAGCACCTTAGGGACAGGGTCCTACGAGCAGTACTTC	CASTLGTGSYEQYF
.	TRBV5-6	TRBJ1-5	.	TGTGCCAGCAGCTTGGCAATGGGGAGAGGAAATCAGCCCCAGCATTTT	CASSLAMGRGNQPQHF
once	TRBV4-1	TRBJ2-2	TRBD1	TGCGCCAGCAGCCACCCGGGACAGGGTCCCACCGGGGAGCTGTTTTTT	CASSHPGQGPTGELFF
few	TRBV12-3/TRBV12-4	TRBJ1-6	TRBD1	TGTGCCAGCAGCGAAGACAGGGGTTCCCTCCACTTT	CASSEDRGSLHF
once	TRBV7-2	TRBJ1-1	.	TGTGCCAGCAGGGAGGGACTCCAGCCCCCGGCTTTCTTT	CASREGLQPPAFF
once	TRBV18	TRBJ2-7	.	TGTGCCAGCTCTCCAAGTCAGGGGTACGTCTACGAGCAGTACTTC	CASSPSQGYVYEQYF
.	TRBV4-1	TRBJ2-2	.	TGCGCCAGCAGCCAAGCGGGAGAGGTACCCGGGGAGCTGTTTTTT	CASSQAGEVPGELFF
.	TRBV11-2	TRBJ2-7	.	TGTGCCAGCAGTTGGGGTGTTGTGGTGAATGAGCAGTACTTC	CASSWGVVVNEQYF
.	TRBV20-1	TRBJ1-5	.	TGCGGTGCTAGAGATGTGGGGCCAGGCAGCAATCAGCCCCAGCATTTT	CGARDVGPGSNQPQHF
.	TRBV9	TRBJ1-2	.	TGTGCCAGCAGCGTAAGGGCAGGGACCTATGGCTACACCTTC	CASSVRAGTYGYTF
.	TRBV10-3	TRBJ2-1	TRBD2	TGTGCCATCAGTGATTTCGGACTAGCGGGAGTCGCTGAGCAGTTCTTC	CAISDFGLAGVAEQFF
.	TRBV11-3	TRBJ1-1	.	TGTGCCAGCAGCTTAGACCCGGGACGGTCGAACACTGAAGCTTTCTTT	CASSLDPGRSNTEAFF
few	TRBV29-1	TRBJ2-3	.	TGCAGCTCTTCCAGCCCCGGGACAGATACGCAGTATTTT	CSSSSPGTDTQYF
few	TRBV12-3/TRBV12-4	TRBJ1-2	TRBD1	TGTGCCAGCAGTCCGGGACAGGGTTTCTACTATGGCTACACCTTC	CASSPGQGFYYGYTF
.	TRBV12-3/TRBV12-4	TRBJ1-1	.	TGTGCCACGCGACGACGGGAGAACACTGAAGCTTTCTTT	CATRRRENTEAFF
.	TRBV5-1	TRBJ2-5	.	TGCGCCGGCAGCTTGGACCAAGAGACCCAGTACTTC	CAGSLDQETQYF
.	TRBV12-3/TRBV12-4	TRBJ1-1	.	TGTGCCAGCAGTTCTGACCCCGGGAACACTGAAGCTTTCTTT	CASSSDPGNTEAFF
.	TRBV7-9	TRBJ2-1	TRBD2	TGTGCCAGCAGCCCCCCCGGGACTAGGGTATACAATGAGCAGTTCTTC	CASSPPGTRVYNEQFF
.	TRBV6-5	TRBJ1-1	.	TGTGCCAGCAGGTCGGGGGCGGGAAAGAACACTGAAGCTTTCTTT	CASRSGAGKNTEAFF
.	TRBV6-4	TRBJ2-1	TRBD1	TGTGCCAGCAGTATGACAGGGGGCGAGGATGAGCAGTTCTTC	CASSMTGGEDEQFF
few	TRBV20-1	TRBJ2-7	.	TGCAGTGCCCGCATCCCTCCCTACGAGCAGTACTTC	CSARIPPYEQYF
.	TRBV20-1	TRBJ1-4	.	TGCAGTGCTCTCCCCGATCGAGAAAAACTGTTTTTT	CSALPDREKLFF
.	TRBV18	TRBJ2-3	.	TGTGCCAGCGCTTCTAGCACAGATACGCAGTATTTT	CASASSTDTQYF
few	TRBV18	TRBJ2-1	TRBD2	TGTGCCAGCTCCCCCGGACTAGCGGCAAACAATGAGCAGTTCTTC	CASSPGLAANNEQFF
.	TRBV30	TRBJ2-7	.	TGTGCCTGGAGTAAGGGACATTCTTACGAGCAGTACTTC	CAWSKGHSYEQYF